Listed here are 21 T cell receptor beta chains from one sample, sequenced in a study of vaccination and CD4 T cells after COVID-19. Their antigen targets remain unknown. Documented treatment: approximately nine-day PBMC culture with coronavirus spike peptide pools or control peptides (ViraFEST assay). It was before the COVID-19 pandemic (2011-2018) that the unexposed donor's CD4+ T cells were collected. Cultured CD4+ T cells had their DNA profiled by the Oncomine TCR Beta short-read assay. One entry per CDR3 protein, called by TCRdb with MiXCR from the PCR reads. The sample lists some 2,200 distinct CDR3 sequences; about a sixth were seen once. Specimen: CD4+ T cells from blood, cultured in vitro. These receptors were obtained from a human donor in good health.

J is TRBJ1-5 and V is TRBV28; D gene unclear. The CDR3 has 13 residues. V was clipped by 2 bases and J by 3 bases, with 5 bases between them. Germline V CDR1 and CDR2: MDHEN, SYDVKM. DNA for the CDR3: TGTGCCAGCAGTTTAATGGACAATCAGCCCCAGCATTTT. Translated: CASSLMDNQPQHF.

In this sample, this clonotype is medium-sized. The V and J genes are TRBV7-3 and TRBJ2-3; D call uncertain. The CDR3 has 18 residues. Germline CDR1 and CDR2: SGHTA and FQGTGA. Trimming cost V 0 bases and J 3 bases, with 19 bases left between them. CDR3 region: CASSLTGLQPDRTDTQYF. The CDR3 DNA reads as TGTGCCAGCAGCTTAACCGGCCTCCAGCCGGACCGGACAGATACGCAGTATTTT.

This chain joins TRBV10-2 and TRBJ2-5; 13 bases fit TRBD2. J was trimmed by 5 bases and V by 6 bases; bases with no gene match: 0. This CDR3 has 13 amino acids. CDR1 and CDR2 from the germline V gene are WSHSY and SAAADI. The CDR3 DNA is TGCGCCAGCAGGACTAGCGGGGGGGAGACCCAGTACTTC. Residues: CASRTSGGETQYF.

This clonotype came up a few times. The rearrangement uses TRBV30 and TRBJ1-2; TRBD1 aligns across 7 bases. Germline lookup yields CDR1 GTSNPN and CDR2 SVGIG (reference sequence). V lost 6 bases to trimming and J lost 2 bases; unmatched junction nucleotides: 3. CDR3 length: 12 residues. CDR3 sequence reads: CACGQENYGYTF. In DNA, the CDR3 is TGTGCCTGTGGACAGGAGAACTATGGCTACACCTTC. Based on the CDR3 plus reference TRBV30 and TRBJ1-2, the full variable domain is SQTIHQWPATLVQPVGSPLSLECTVEGTSNPNLYWYRQAAGRGLQLLFYSVGIGQISSEVPQNLSASRPQDRQFILSSKKLLLSDSGFYLCACGQENYGYTFGSGTRLTVV.

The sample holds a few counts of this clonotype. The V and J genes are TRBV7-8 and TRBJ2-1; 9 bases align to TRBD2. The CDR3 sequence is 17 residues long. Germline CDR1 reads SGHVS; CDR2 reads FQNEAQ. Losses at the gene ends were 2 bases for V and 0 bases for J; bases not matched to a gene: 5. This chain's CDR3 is CASSLILAGLSYNEQFF. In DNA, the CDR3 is TGTGCCAGCAGCTTAATCCTAGCGGGACTCTCCTACAATGAGCAGTTCTTC.

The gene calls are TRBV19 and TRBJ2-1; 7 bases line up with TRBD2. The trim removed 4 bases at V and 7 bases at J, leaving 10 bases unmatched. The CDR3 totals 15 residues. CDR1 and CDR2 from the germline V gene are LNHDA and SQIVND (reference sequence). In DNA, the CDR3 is TGTGCCAGTAGTAGATTTGCGGGAGAAGAAAATGAGCAGTTCTTC. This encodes CASSRFAGEENEQFF.

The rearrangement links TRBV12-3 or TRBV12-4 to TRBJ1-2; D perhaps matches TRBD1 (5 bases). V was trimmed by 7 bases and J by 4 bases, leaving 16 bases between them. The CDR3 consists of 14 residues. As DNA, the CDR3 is TGTGCCAGCACCCTGGGTGGGGCTTTCTATGGCTACACCTTC. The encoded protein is CASTLGGAFYGYTF.

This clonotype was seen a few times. CDR3 residues: CASSLQGNYGYTF. CDR3 DNA: TGCGCCAGCAGCCTACAGGGGAACTATGGCTACACCTTC. This sequence joins TRBV5-1 and TRBJ1-2, with 7 bases lining up with TRBD1. Germline CDR1 is SGHRS and CDR2 is YFSETQ. The CDR3 length is 13 residues. Germline trimming cut 4 bases from V and 2 bases from J; bases unmatched to any gene: 2. Filled out from reference TRBV5-1 and TRBJ1-2, the complete variable domain reads KAGVTQTPRYLIKTRGQQVTLSCSPISGHRSVSWYQQTPGQGLQFLFEYFSETQRNKGNFPGRFSGRQFSNSRSEMNVSTLELGDSALYLCASSLQGNYGYTFGSGTRLTVV.

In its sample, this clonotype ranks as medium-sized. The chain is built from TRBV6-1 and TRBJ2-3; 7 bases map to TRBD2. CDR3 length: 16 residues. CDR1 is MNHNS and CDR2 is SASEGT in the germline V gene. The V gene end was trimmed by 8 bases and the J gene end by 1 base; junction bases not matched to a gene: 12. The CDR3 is CASGAGLAGGTDTQYF. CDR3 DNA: TGTGCCAGCGGGGCGGGACTGGCGGGGGGCACAGATACGCAGTATTTT.

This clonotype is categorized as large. The CDR3 coding sequence is TGTGCCAGCAGTTTAGGGAGGCGCGGGGGATCTAAGCAGTATTTT. This translates into CASSLGRRGGSKQYF. The chain carries TRBV27 and TRBJ2-3; 7 bases are a match to TRBD2. Trimming cost V 2 bases and J 11 bases; bases outside gene matches: 13. CDR3 length equals 15 residues. Germline-derived CDR1 and CDR2 are MNHEY and SMNVEV (reference sequence).

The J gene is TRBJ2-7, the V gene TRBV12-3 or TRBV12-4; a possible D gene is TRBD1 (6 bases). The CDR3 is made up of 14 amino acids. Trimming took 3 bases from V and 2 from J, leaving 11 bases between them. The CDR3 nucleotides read TGTGCCAGCAGTTTCTCAGGGGCCCCCTACGAGCAGTACTTC. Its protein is CASSFSGAPYEQYF.

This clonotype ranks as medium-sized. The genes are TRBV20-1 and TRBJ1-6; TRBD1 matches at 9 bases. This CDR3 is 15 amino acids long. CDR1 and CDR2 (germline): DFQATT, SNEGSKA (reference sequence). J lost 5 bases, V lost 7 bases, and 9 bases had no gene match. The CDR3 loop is CSGLGTGQDNSPLHF. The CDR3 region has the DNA TGCAGTGGACTTGGGACAGGGCAAGATAATTCACCCCTCCACTTT.

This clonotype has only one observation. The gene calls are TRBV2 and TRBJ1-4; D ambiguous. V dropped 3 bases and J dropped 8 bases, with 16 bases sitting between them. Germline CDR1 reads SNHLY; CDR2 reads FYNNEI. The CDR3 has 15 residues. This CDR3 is CASSDRAGIREKLFF. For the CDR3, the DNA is TGTGCCAGCAGTGATCGGGCCGGGATCAGGGAAAAACTGTTTTTT.

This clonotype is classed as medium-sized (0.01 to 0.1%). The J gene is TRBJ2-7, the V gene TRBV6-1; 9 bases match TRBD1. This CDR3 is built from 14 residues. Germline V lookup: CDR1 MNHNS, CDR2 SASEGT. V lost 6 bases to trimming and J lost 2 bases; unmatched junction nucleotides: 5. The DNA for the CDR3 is TGTGCCAGCAGCAGACAGGGGGGAACCTACGAGCAGTACTTC. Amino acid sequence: CASSRQGGTYEQYF.

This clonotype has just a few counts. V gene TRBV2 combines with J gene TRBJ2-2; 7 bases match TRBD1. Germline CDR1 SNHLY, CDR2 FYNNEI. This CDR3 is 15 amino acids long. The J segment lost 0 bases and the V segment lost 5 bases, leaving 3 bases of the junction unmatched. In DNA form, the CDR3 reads TGTGCCAGCAGTCCAGGGGGAGCGAACACCGGGGAGCTGTTTTTT. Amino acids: CASSPGGANTGELFF.

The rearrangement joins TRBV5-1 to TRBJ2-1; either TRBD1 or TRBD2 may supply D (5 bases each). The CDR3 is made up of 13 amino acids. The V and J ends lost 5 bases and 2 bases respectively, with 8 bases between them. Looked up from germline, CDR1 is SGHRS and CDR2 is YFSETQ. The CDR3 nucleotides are TGCGCCAGCAGAGAGGGGACCTACAATGAGCAGTTCTTC. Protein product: CASREGTYNEQFF.

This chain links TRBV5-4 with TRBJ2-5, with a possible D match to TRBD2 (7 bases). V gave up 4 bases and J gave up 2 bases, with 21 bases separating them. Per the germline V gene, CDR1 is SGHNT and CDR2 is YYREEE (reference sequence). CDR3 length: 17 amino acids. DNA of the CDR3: TGTGCCAGCAGCCCTAGGACTAACGGGGGGCATCAAGAGACCCAGTACTTC. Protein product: CASSPRTNGGHQETQYF.

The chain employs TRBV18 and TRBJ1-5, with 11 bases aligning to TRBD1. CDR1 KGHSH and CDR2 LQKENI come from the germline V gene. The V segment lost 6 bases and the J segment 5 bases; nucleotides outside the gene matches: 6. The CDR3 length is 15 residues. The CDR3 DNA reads TGTGCCAGCTCCACCGGGACAGGGGGGCATCAGCCCCAGCATTTT. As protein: CASSTGTGGHQPQHF.

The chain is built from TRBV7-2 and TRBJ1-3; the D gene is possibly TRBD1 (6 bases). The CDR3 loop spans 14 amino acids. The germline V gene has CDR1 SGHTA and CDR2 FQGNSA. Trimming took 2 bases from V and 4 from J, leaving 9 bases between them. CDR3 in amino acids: CASSLWGLGNTIYF. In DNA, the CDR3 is TGTGCCAGCAGCTTATGGGGGCTCGGAAACACCATATATTTT.

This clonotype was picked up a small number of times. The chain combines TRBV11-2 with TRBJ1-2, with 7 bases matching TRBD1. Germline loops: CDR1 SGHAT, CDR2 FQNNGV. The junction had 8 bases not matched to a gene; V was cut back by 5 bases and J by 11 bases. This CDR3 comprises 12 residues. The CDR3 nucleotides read TGTGCCAGCAGCCCCGGACAGGCCAGTTACACCTTC. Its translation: CASSPGQASYTF.

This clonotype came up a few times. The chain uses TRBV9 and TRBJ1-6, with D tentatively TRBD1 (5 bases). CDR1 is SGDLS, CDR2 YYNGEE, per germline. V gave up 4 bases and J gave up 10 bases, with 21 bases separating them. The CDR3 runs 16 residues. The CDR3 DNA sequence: TGTGCCAGCAGCCTAAACGGACATGATTTCGTCTCACCCCTCCACTTT. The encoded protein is CASSLNGHDFVSPLHF.